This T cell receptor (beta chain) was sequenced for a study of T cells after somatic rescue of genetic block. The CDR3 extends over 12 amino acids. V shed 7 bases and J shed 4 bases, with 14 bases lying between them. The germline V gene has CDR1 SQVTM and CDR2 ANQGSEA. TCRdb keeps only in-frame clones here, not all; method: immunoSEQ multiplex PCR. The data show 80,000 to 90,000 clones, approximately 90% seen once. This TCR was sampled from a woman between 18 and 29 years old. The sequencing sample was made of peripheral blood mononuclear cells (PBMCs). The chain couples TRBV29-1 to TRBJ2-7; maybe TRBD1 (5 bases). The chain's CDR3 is CSALTVTYEQYF. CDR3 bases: TGCAGCGCCCTGACAGTTACTTACGAGCAGTACTTC.